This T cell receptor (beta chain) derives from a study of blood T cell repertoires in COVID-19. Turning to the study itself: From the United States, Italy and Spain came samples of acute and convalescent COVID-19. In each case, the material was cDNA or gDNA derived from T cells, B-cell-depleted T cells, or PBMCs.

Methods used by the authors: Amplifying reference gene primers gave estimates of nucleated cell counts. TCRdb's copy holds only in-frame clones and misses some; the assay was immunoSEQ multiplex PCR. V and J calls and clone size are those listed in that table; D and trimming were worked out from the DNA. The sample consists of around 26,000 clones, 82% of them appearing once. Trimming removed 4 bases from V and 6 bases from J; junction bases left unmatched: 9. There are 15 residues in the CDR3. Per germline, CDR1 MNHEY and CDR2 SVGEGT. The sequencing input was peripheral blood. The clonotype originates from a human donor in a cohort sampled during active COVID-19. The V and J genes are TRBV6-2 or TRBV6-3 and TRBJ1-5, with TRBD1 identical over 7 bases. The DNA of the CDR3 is TGTGCCAGCAGTTCCCCCGGCCAGGGGGGTCAGCCCCAGCATTTT. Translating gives CASSSPGQGGQPQHF.